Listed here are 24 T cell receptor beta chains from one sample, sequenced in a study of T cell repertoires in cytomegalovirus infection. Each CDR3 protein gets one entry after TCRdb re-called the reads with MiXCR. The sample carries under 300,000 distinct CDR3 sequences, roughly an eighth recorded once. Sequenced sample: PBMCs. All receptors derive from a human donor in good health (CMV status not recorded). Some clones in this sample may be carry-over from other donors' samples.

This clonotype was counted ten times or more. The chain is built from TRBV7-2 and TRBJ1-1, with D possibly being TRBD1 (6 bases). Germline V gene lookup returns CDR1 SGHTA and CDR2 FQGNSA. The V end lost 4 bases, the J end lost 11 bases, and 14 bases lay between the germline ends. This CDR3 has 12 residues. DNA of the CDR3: TGTGCCAGCAGCTCACCGGGGGGCCCTGCTTTCTTT. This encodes CASSSPGGPAFF. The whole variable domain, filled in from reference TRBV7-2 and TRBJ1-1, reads GAGVSQSPSNKVTEKGKDVELRCDPISGHTALYWYRQSLGQGLEFLIYFQGNSAPDKSGLPSDRFSAERTGGSVSTLTIQRTQQEDSAVYLCASSSPGGPAFFGQGTRLTVV.

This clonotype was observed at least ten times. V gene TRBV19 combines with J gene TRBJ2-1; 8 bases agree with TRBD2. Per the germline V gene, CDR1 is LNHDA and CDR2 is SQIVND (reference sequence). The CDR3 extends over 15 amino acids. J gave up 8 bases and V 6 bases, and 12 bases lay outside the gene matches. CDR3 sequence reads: CASRASGRRRYEQFF. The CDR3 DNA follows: TGTGCCAGTAGGGCTAGCGGGCGCCGCCGGTATGAGCAGTTCTTC.

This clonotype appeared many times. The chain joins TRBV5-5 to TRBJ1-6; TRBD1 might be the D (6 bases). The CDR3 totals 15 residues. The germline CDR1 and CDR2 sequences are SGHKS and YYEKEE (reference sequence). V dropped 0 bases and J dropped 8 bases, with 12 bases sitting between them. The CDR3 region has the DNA TGTGCCAGCAGCTTGGTTCTGGGGGCGGATTCACCCCTCCACTTT. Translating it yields CASSLVLGADSPLHF.

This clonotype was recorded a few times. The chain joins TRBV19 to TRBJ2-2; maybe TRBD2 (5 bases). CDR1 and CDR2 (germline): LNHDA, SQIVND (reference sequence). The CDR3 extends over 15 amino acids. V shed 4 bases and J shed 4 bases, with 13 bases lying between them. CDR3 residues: CASSTGIEGTGELFF. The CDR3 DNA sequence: TGTGCCAGTAGTACCGGGATTGAGGGCACCGGGGAGCTGTTTTTT.

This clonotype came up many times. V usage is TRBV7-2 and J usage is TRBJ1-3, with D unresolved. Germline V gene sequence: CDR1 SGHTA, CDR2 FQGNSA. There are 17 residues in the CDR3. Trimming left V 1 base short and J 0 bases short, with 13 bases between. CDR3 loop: CASSLDPQAFSGNTIYF. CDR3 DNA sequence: TGTGCCAGCAGCTTAGACCCGCAAGCGTTCTCTGGAAACACCATATATTTT. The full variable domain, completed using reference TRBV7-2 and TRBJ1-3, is GAGVSQSPSNKVTEKGKDVELRCDPISGHTALYWYRQSLGQGLEFLIYFQGNSAPDKSGLPSDRFSAERTGGSVSTLTIQRTQQEDSAVYLCASSLDPQAFSGNTIYFGEGSWLTVV.

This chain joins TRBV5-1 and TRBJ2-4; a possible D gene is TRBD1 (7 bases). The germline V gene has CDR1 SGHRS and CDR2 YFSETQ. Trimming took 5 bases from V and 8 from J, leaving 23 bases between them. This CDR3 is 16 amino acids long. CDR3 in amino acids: CASSNLAPRGTDIQYF. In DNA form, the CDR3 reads TGCGCCAGCAGTAATCTAGCGCCCCGGGGGACAGACATTCAGTACTTC.

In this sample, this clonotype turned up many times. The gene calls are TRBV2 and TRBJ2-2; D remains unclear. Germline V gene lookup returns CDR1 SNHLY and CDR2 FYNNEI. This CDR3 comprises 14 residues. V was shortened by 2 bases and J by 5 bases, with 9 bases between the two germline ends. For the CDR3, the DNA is TGTGCCAGCAGTGAAATGGCAGGAACCGGGGAGCTGTTTTTT. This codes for CASSEMAGTGELFF.

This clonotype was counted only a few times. CDR3 in DNA: TGCGCCAGCAGCCGGGACAGCGCAGACAATTCACCCCTCCACTTT. Translation: CASSRDSADNSPLHF. This chain uses TRBV5-1 with TRBJ1-6; 7 bases fit TRBD1. Trimming cost V 4 bases and J 7 bases; bases outside gene matches: 8. CDR3 size: 15 residues. Germline CDR1 and CDR2: SGHRS and YFSETQ.

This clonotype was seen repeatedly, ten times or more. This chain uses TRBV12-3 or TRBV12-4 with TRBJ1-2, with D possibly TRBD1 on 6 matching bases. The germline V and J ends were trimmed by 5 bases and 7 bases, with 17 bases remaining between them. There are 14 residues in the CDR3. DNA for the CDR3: TGTGCCAGCAGTGGACCGGGGGCGAGGAGTGGCTACACCTTC. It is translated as CASSGPGARSGYTF.

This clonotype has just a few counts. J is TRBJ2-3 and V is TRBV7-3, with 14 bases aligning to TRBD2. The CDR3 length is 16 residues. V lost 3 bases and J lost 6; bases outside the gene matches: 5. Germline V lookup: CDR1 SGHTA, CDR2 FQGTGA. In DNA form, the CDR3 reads TGTGCCAGCAGCTTGGGACTAGCGGGAGATAAGGATACGCAGTATTTT. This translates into CASSLGLAGDKDTQYF.

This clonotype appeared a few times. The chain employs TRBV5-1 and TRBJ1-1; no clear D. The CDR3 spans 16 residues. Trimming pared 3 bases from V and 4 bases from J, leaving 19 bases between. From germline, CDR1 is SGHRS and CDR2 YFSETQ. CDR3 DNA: TGCGCCAGCAGCTCCCTTGGTAAAGGGATTTTCACTGAAGCTTTCTTT. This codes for CASSSLGKGIFTEAFF. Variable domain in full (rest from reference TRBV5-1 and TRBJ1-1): KAGVTQTPRYLIKTRGQQVTLSCSPISGHRSVSWYQQTPGQGLQFLFEYFSETQRNKGNFPGRFSGRQFSNSRSEMNVSTLELGDSALYLCASSSLGKGIFTEAFFGQGTRLTVV.

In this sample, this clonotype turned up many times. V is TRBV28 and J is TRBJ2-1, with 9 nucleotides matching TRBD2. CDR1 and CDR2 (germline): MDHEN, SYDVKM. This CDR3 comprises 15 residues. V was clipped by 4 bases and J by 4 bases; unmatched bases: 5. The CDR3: CASSWSGRTYNEQFF. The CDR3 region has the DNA TGTGCCAGCAGTTGGAGCGGGAGGACGTACAATGAGCAGTTCTTC. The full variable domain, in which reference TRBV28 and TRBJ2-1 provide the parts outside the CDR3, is DVKVTQSSRYLVKRTGEKVFLECVQDMDHENMFWYRQDPGLGLRLIYFSYDVKMKEKGDIPEGYSVSREKKERFSLILESASTNQTSMYLCASSWSGRTYNEQFFGPGTRLTVL.

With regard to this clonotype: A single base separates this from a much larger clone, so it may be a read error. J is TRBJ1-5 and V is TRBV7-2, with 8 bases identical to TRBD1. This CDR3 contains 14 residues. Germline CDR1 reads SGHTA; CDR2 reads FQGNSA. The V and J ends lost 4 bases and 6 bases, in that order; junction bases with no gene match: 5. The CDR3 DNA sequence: TGTGCCAGCAGCTCCCAGGGGGCAAGTCAGCCCCAGCATTTT. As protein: CASSSQGASQPQHF.

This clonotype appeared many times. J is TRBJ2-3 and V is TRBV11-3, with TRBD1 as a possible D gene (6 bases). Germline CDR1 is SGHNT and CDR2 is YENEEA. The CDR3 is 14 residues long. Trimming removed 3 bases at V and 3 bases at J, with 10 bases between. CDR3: CASSLDSRTDTQYF. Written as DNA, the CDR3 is TGTGCCAGCAGCTTGGACAGTAGGACAGATACGCAGTATTTT.

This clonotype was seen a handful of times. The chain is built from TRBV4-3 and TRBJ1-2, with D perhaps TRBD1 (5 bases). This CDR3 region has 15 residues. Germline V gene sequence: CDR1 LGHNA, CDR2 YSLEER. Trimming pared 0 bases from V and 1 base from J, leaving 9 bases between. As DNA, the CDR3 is TGCGCCAGCAGCCAAGATGCACAGGTTAACTATGGCTACACCTTC. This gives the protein CASSQDAQVNYGYTF.

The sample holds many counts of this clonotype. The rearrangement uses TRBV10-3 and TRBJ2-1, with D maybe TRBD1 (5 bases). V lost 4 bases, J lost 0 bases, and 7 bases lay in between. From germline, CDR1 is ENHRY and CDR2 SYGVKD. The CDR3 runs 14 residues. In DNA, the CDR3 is TGTGCCATCAGTGGACAGAGCTCCTACAATGAGCAGTTCTTC. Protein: CAISGQSSYNEQFF.

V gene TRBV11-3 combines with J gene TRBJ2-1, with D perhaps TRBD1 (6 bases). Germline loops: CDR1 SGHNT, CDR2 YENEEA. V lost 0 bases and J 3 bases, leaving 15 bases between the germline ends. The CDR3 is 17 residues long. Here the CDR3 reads CASSLDSRVGGYNEQFF. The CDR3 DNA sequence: TGTGCCAGCAGCTTAGATTCTCGGGTAGGGGGCTACAATGAGCAGTTCTTC.

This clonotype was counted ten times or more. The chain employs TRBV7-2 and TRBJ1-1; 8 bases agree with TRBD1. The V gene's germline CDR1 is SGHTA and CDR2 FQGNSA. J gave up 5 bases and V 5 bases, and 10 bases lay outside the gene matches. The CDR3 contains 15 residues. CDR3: CASSLTRDRRTEAFF. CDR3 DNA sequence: TGTGCCAGCAGCCTAACCCGGGACAGGCGGACTGAAGCTTTCTTT.

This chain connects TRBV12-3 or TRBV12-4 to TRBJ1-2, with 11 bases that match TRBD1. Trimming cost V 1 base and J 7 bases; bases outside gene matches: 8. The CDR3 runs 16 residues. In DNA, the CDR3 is TGTGCCAGCAGTTTAGGGACAGGGGGCGCAATCGGTGGCTACACCTTC. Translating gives CASSLGTGGAIGGYTF.

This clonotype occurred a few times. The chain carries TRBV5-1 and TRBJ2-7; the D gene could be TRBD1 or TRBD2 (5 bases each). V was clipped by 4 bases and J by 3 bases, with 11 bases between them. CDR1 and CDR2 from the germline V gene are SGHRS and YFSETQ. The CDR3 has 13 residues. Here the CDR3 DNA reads TGCGCCAGCAGCGGCGAGGGGCTCTACGAGCAGTACTTC. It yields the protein CASSGEGLYEQYF.

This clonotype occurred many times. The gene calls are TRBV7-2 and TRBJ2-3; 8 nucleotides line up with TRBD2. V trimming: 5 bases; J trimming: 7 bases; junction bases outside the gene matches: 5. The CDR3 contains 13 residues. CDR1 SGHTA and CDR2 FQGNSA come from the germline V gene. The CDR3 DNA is TGTGCCAGCAGCAACCAGCGGGGGCATACGCAGTATTTT. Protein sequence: CASSNQRGHTQYF.

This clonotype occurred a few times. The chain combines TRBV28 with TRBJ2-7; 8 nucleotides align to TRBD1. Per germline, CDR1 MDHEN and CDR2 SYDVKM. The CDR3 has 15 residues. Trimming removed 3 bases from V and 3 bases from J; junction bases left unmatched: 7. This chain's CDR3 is CASSFGQGAFYEQYF. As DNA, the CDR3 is TGTGCCAGCAGTTTCGGCCAGGGGGCCTTCTACGAGCAGTACTTC.

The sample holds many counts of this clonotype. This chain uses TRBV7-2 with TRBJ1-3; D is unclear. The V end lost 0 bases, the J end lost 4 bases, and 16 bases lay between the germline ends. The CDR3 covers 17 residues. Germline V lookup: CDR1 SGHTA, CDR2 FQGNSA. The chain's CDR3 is CASSLALRNRRGNTIYF. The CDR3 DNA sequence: TGTGCCAGCAGCTTAGCTTTAAGGAACAGAAGAGGAAACACCATATATTTT. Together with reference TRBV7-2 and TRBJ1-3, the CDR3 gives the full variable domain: GAGVSQSPSNKVTEKGKDVELRCDPISGHTALYWYRQSLGQGLEFLIYFQGNSAPDKSGLPSDRFSAERTGGSVSTLTIQRTQQEDSAVYLCASSLALRNRRGNTIYFGEGSWLTVV.

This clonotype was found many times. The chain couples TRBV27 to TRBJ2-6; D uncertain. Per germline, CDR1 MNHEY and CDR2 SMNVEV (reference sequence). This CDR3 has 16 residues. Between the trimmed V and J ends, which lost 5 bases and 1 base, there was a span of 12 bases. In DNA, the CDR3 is TGTGCCAGCAGTCCCCAGGACGGTTCTGGGGCCAACGTCCTGACTTTC. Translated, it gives CASSPQDGSGANVLTF. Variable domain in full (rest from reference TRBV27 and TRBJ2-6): EAQVTQNPRYLITVTGKKLTVTCSQNMNHEYMSWYRQDPGLGLRQIYYSMNVEVTDKGDVPEGYKVSRKEKRNFPLILESPSPNQTSLYFCASSPQDGSGANVLTFGAGSRLTVL.